The present T cell receptor beta chain was sequenced within a study of blood T cell repertoires in COVID-19. Study-wide context: Whether acute or convalescent, the COVID-19 samples came from the United States, Italy and Spain. The analysed material was cDNA or gDNA that came from T cells, B-cell-depleted T cells, or PBMCs.

How the authors handled the data: Reference gene primer amplification in the assay estimated nucleated cell counts. Sequenced by immunoSEQ multiplex PCR; TCRdb stores in-frame clones only, minus some. Clone size and V and J calls were adopted from that table, with D and trimming inferred from the DNA. The table lists roughly 250,000 clones, over 75% of them singletons. The germline CDR1 and CDR2 sequences are SGHRS and YFSETQ. This CDR3 comprises 13 residues. After removal of 4 bases from V and 10 bases from J, the junction contained 10 bases not matched to a gene. The clonotype originates from a human donor in a cohort sampled during active COVID-19. The sequenced material came from peripheral blood. This rearrangement joins TRBV5-1 to TRBJ1-1; 7 bases are a match to TRBD1. The CDR3 region is CASSPGTAIGAFF. CDR3 in DNA: TGCGCCAGCAGCCCGGGGACAGCGATTGGAGCTTTCTTT.